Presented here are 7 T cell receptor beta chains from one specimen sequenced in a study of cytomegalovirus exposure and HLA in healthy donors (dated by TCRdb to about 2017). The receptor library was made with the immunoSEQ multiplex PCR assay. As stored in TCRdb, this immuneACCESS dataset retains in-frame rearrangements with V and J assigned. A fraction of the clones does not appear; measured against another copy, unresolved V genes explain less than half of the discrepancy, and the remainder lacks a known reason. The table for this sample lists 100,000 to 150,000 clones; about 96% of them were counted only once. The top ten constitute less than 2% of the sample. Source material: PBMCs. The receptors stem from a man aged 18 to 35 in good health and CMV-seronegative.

CDR3 in amino acids: CASSSLAGRTGELFF. CDR3 sequence (DNA): TGTGCCAGCAGCTCACTAGCGGGCCGTACCGGGGAGCTGTTTTTT. The rearrangement joins TRBV7-9 to TRBJ2-2, with TRBD2 matching 9 bases. Per the germline V gene, CDR1 is SEHNR and CDR2 is FQNEAQ (reference sequence). Losses at the gene ends were 4 bases for V and 5 bases for J; bases not matched to a gene: 5. CDR3 size: 15 residues.

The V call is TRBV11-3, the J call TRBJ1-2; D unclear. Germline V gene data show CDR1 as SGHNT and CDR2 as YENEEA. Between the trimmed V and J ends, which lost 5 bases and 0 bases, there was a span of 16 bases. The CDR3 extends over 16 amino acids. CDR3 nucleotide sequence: TGTGCCAGCAGCCCCCAGGCCTCGGCCTCTAACTATGGCTACACCTTC. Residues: CASSPQASASNYGYTF.

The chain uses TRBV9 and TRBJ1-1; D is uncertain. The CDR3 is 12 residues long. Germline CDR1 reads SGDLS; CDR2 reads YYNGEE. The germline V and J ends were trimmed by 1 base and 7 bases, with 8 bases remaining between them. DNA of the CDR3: TGTGCCAGCAGCGTACGGCCGGGTGAAGCTTTCTTT. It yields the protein CASSVRPGEAFF.

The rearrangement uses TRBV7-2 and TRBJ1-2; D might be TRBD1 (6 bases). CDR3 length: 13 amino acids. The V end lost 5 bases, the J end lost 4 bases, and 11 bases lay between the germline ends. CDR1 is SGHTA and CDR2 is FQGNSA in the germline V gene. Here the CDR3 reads CASSPTGTYGYTF. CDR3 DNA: TGTGCCAGCAGCCCGACAGGCACCTATGGCTACACCTTC.

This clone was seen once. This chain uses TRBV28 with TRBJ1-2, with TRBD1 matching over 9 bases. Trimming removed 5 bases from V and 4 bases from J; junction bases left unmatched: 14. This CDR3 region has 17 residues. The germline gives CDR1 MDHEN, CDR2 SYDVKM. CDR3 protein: CASSPPGTGTVFYGYTF. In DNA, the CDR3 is TGTGCCAGCAGTCCCCCGGGGACAGGGACCGTATTCTATGGCTACACCTTC.

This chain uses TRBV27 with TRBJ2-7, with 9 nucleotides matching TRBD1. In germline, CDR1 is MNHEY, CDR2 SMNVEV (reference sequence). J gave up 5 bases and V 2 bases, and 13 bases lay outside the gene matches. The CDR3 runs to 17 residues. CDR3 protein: CASSLLGDRATDDEQYF. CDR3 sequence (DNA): TGTGCCAGCAGTTTACTGGGGGACAGGGCAACCGACGACGAGCAGTACTTC.

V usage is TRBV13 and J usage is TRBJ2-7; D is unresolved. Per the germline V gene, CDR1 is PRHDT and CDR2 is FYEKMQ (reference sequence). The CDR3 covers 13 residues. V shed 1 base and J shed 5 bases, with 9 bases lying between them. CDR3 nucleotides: TGTGCCAGCAGCTTAGTTGAGAATCACGAGCAGTACTTC. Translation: CASSLVENHEQYF.